These T cell receptor beta chains were read from a single sample in a study of blood T cell repertoires in COVID-19. Profiled with immunoSEQ multiplex PCR; TCRdb holds only in-frame clones, not every one. The sample includes 110,000 to 150,000 clones, around 77% of them seen just once. The sample consisted of peripheral blood. The receptors were gathered from a man over 45 with active or convalescent COVID-19. The CDR3 runs from the conserved cysteine through the conserved F or W. D genes are given only for firm matches. Part of the rows lack a size; the others show once, few, many or a class for expanded clones.

TGTGCCATCGGGACTAGCGGGAGGGGCCAGGGAGATACGCAGTATTTT	CAIGTSGRGQGDTQYF	TRBV10-3	TRBD2	TRBJ2-3	-
TGTGCCACCAGATTGGGACTAGCGGGAGCGGTATATACGCAGTATTTT	CATRLGLAGAVYTQYF	TRBV5-5	TRBD2	TRBJ2-3	-
TGTGCCACGGAAATAGCGGGAGGAACCTACGAGCAGTACTTC	CATEIAGGTYEQYF	TRBV6-5	TRBD2	TRBJ2-7	-
TGTGCCAGCAGTGAATGGGCGAAAGATACGCAGTATTTT	CASSEWAKDTQYF	TRBV25-1	-	TRBJ2-3	-
TGTGCCACCAGCAGAGTTACAGCCCAAGAGACCCAGTACTTC	CATSRVTAQETQYF	TRBV15	-	TRBJ2-5	-
TGTGCCAGCAGCCCTAGTGTAGGGAGTTCAAATGAGCAGTTCTTC	CASSPSVGSSNEQFF	TRBV7-3	-	TRBJ2-1	few
TGTGCTAGTGGTTTGGTATATTCTGGGCCCGTTAACACCGGGGAGCTGTTTTTT	CASGLVYSGPVNTGELFF	TRBV12-5	-	TRBJ2-2	-
TGTGCCAGCAGCTTGGTGGGGAGCTTTTACTATGGCTACACCTTC	CASSLVGSFYYGYTF	TRBV5-6	-	TRBJ1-2	-
TGTGCCAGCAGTAGACTAGCGGGAGGCTACAATGAGCAGTTCTTC	CASSRLAGGYNEQFF	TRBV27	TRBD2	TRBJ2-1	-
TGTGCCACCAAAGGAGGAACAGGGTACAATGAGCAGTTCTTC	CATKGGTGYNEQFF	TRBV6-5	-	TRBJ2-1	-
TGTGCCAGCAGCCGGTCGGGTGGGGAGCTGTTTTTT	CASSRSGGELFF	TRBV5-8	-	TRBJ2-2	-
TGTGCCAGCAGCCCGCGGACAGGGGGCAGGAACACTGAAGCTTTCTTT	CASSPRTGGRNTEAFF	TRBV7-9	TRBD1	TRBJ1-1	-
TGCGCCAGCAGCTTGGGGTATATGGGACTAGCCGTCGATGAGCAGTTCTTC	CASSLGYMGLAVDEQFF	TRBV5-1	TRBD2	TRBJ2-1	-
TGTGCCAGCAGCCGTAACGGGGGGGTCTCCTACGAGCAGTACTTC	CASSRNGGVSYEQYF	TRBV5-4	TRBD2	TRBJ2-7	once
TGTGCCAGCAGCTCGGGACTAGCGGGAGCTACGCAGTATTTT	CASSSGLAGATQYF	TRBV11-2	TRBD2	TRBJ2-3	-
TGTGCCAGCAGCTTTACAGGAGGGGAGACCCAGTACTTC	CASSFTGGETQYF	TRBV7-2	-	TRBJ2-5	-
TGTGCCAGCAGCGTAGGAGGTTTTCCTAGCACAGATACGCAGTATTTT	CASSVGGFPSTDTQYF	TRBV9	-	TRBJ2-3	-
TGCAGTGCGGGACAGGGGAACGAGCAGTACTTC	CSAGQGNEQYF	TRBV20-1	TRBD1	TRBJ2-7	many
TGTGCCAGCAGTGTCGGGGTTGGCACAGATACGCAGTATTTT	CASSVGVGTDTQYF	TRBV6-4	-	TRBJ2-3	once
TGTGCCAGCAGTTACAAGGGACAGTATCAGCCCCAGCATTTT	CASSYKGQYQPQHF	TRBV6-6	TRBD1	TRBJ1-5	-
TGTGCCAGCTCACGGACTAGCACAGATACGCAGTATTTT	CASSRTSTDTQYF	TRBV18	-	TRBJ2-3	-
TGTGCCAGTACCATGGGGGGGCCGAACACTGAAGCTTTCTTT	CASTMGGPNTEAFF	TRBV19	-	TRBJ1-1	-
TGTGCCAGCAGTCTCCTGACAGGGGCTACCTACGAGCAGTACTTC	CASSLLTGATYEQYF	TRBV6-5	TRBD1	TRBJ2-7	once
TGTGCCAGCAGTGTCGGACAGTACAATAATTCACCCCTCCACTTT	CASSVGQYNNSPLHF	TRBV28	-	TRBJ1-6	few
TGTGCCAGCAGCCGGAACACCGGGGAGCTGTTTTTT	CASSRNTGELFF	TRBV13	-	TRBJ2-2	-
TGTGCCAGCAGTTTTTTTGGCCAGCCCCAGCATTTT	CASSFFGQPQHF	TRBV27	-	TRBJ1-5	-
TGCGCCAGCAGCCAAGGAGGAGAGGCAGGGGTTTCGAAAAAGCAGTACTTC	CASSQGGEAGVSKKQYF	TRBV4-1	-	TRBJ2-7	once
TGCGCCAGCAGCAGGGACAGCAGAGGGCCCCAGCATTTT	CASSRDSRGPQHF	TRBV5-1	TRBD1	TRBJ1-5	-
TGTGCCAGCATCACAGGGGCGGGTGGGGACACTGAAGCTTTCTTT	CASITGAGGDTEAFF	TRBV28	TRBD1	TRBJ1-1	once
TGCGCCAGCAGCTTGCGGCGACTAGCGGGACCCCAGGGGGATTACAATGAGCAGTTCTTC	CASSLRRLAGPQGDYNEQFF	TRBV5-1	TRBD2	TRBJ2-1	once
TGTGCCAGCAGAATAAGGGGGAGTTTTTATGGCTACACCTTC	CASRIRGSFYGYTF	TRBV28	-	TRBJ1-2	-
TGTGCCAGCAGTGAGCCCGGGTCGGGTAGCACAGATACGCAGTATTTT	CASSEPGSGSTDTQYF	TRBV6-1	-	TRBJ2-3	-
TGCGCCAGCAGCACCGAGACAGGGGGCTCTTATGGCTACACCTTC	CASSTETGGSYGYTF	TRBV5-1	TRBD1	TRBJ1-2	-
TGCGCCAGCAGCTTGGCCGTAGGACGTTTGGGAGGGCCCCAAGAGACCCAGTACTTC	CASSLAVGRLGGPQETQYF	TRBV5-1	TRBD2	TRBJ2-5	-
TGTGCCAGCAGTTCCACGACTCACGATTTCACAGATACGCAGTATTTT	CASSSTTHDFTDTQYF	TRBV27	-	TRBJ2-3	-
TGCGCCAGCAGCCAACGGACAGGGGTCCTCAATCAGCCCCAGCATTTT	CASSQRTGVLNQPQHF	TRBV4-1	TRBD1	TRBJ1-5	few
TGTGCCACCAGCAAGGGACTAGCGGGAGACAATGAGCAGTTCTTC	CATSKGLAGDNEQFF	TRBV15	TRBD2	TRBJ2-1	-
TGTGCCAGCAGCGGGACAGTACCAAGGGGCTACACCTTC	CASSGTVPRGYTF	TRBV9	-	TRBJ1-2	-
TGTGCCAGCTCCCCAGGGGGGGGGCTTTACGAGCAGTACTTC	CASSPGGGLYEQYF	TRBV18	-	TRBJ2-7	-
TGTGCCAGCAGAGGGGGTACGAACACTGAAGCTTTCTTT	CASRGGTNTEAFF	TRBV27	-	TRBJ1-1	-
TGCGCCAGCAGCCAAGGGACTAATCCCTACGAGCAGTACTTC	CASSQGTNPYEQYF	TRBV5-1	TRBD2	TRBJ2-7	-
TGTGCCAGCAGTAACCCGGGACTAGCAGGAGATACGCAGTATTTT	CASSNPGLAGDTQYF	TRBV28	TRBD2	TRBJ2-3	-
TGTGCCAGCAGTTTACAGGGAATGGGCGGCTACACCTTC	CASSLQGMGGYTF	TRBV28	-	TRBJ1-2	-